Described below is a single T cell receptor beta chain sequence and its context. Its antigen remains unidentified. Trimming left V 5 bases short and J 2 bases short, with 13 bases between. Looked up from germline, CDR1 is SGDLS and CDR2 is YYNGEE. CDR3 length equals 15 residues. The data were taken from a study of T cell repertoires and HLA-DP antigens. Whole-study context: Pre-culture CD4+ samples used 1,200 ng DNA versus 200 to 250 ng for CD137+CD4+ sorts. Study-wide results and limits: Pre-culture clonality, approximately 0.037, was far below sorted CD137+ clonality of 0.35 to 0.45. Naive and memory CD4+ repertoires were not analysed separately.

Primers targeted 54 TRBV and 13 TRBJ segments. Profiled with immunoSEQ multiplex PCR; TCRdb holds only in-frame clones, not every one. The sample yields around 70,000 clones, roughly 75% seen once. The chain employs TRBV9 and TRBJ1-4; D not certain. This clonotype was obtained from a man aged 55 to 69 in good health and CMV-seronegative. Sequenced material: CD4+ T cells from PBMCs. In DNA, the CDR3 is TGTGCCAGCAGTACCAAGGGAGTGACTAATGAAAAACTGTTTTTT. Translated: CASSTKGVTNEKLFF.